The T cell receptor beta chain described here comes from a study of human T cells and chemical hapten exposure. This clonotype was seen at least ten times. TCRdb independently ran MiXCR on the RACE reads; one entry per CDR3 protein. The sample yields about 98,000 distinct CDR3 sequences, about 10% seen once. The time point was: pre-sensitization, week 0. Treatment described: therapeutic diphenylcyclopropenone sensitization with weekly scalp DPC. The input for sequencing was whole blood, taken in connection with sensitization to the hapten diphenylcyclopropenone (DPC). The TCR was taken from a woman aged 60-75 years with alopecia areata. Some clones in this sample may be carry-over from other donors' samples.

CDR3 residues: CASSLGIISYNSPLHF. The CDR3 coding sequence is TGTGCCAGCAGCTTAGGTATAATCTCCTATAATTCACCCCTCCACTTT. J is TRBJ1-6 and V is TRBV7-8; D is undetermined. V gave up 1 base and J gave up 0 bases, with 7 bases separating them. This CDR3 has 16 residues. Germline V CDR1 and CDR2: SGHVS, FQNEAQ.